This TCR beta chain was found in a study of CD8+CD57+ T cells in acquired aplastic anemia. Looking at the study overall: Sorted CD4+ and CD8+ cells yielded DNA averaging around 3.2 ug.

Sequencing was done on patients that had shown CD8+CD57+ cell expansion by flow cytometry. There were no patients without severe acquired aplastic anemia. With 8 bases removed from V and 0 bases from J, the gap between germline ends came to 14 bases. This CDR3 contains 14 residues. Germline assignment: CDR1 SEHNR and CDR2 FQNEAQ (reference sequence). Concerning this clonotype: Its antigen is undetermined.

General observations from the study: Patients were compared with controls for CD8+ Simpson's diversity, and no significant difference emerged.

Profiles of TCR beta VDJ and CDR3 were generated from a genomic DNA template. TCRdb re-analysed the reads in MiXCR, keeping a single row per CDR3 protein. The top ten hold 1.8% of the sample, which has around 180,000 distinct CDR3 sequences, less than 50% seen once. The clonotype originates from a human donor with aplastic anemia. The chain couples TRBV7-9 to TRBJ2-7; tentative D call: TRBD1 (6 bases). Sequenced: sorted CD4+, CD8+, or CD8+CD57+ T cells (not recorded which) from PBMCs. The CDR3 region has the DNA TGTGCCAGCGGTGGGGGCAGCCGCTCCTACGAGCAGTACTTC. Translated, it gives CASGGGSRSYEQYF.